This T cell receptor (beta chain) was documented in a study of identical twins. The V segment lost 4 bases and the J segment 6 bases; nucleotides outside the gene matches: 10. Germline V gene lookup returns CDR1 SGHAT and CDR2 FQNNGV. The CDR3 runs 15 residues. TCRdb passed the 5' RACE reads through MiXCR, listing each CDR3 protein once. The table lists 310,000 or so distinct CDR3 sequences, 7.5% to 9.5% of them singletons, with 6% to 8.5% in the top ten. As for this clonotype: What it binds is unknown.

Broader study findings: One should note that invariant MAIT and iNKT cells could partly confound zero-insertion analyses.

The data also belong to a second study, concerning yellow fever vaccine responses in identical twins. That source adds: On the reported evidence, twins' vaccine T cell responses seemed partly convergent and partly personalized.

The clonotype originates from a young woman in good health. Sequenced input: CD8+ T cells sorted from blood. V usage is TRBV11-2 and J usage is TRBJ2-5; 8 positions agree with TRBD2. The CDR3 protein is CASSSGLAREKTQYF. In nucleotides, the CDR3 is TGTGCCAGCAGCTCCGGACTAGCCCGCGAGAAGACCCAGTACTTC.